These T cell receptor beta chains were read from a single sample in a study of T cells in tuberculosis. Clones were sequenced by immunoSEQ multiplex PCR, and TCRdb holds only the in-frame ones, with some missing. The sample carries tens of thousands of clones, about 94% recorded once. The specimen sequenced was PBMCs. The receptors come from a donor aged 10-29 years with latent tuberculosis or without tuberculosis infection. Both conserved end residues are part of each CDR3. D genes are given only for firm matches. Clone size is stated in some rows and not others, as once, few, many or a class when expanded.

d_call clone_size j_call v_call cdr3_aa cdr3_nt
TRBD1 - TRBJ1-5 TRBV5-6 CASSLSLGGAGQPQHF TGTGCCAGCAGCTTGAGTCTAGGGGGCGCGGGTCAGCCCCAGCATTTT
- once TRBJ1-2 TRBV6-1 CASSEGSTSGLYGYTF TGTGCCAGCAGTGAAGGCTCGACAAGTGGGCTCTATGGCTACACCTTC
- - TRBJ2-7 TRBV15 CATSREAPGKYEQCF TGTGCCACCAGCAGAGAGGCCCCGGGGAAGTACGAGCAGTGCTTC
TRBD2 - TRBJ2-3 TRBV2 CASSESISTSGTTDTQYF TGTGCCAGCAGTGAATCAATATCGACTAGCGGAACCACAGATACGCAGTATTTT
- - TRBJ1-5 TRBV6-1 CASSEVRAISKDF TGTGCCAGCAGTGAAGTGAGGGCCATATCTAAGGATTTT
- - TRBJ1-2 TRBV7-2 CASSRTAYGYTF TGTGCCAGCAGCCGGACAGCGTATGGCTACACCTTC
TRBD2 once TRBJ2-3 TRBV11-3 CASSRGGLAGFTDTQYF TGTGCCAGCAGCCGAGGTGGCCTAGCGGGGTTCACAGATACGCAGTATTTT
- once TRBJ1-2 TRBV6-6 CASSYLQDYGYTF TGTGCCAGCAGTTACCTACAGGACTATGGCTACACCTTC
- - TRBJ2-1 TRBV27 CASKNGLIDSSYNEQFF TGTGCCAGCAAAAACGGGTTGATTGACAGCTCCTACAATGAGCAGTTCTTC
TRBD1 - TRBJ2-3 TRBV10-3 CAISDPGQHTDTQYF TGTGCCATCAGTGACCCGGGACAGCACACAGATACGCAGTATTTT
TRBD2 - TRBJ2-1 TRBV5-6 CASSSGLAGGLFNEQFF TGTGCCAGCAGCTCCGGACTAGCGGGGGGGCTCTTCAATGAGCAGTTCTTC
TRBD2 - TRBJ2-1 TRBV2 CASSDASGVAREQFF TGTGCCAGCAGTGATGCTAGCGGGGTCGCAAGGGAGCAGTTCTTC
- - TRBJ1-1 TRBV25-1 CASSPENTEAFF TGTGCCAGCAGTCCAGAAAACACTGAAGCTTTCTTT
- - TRBJ1-2 TRBV6-5 CASSPTGHLNYTF TGTGCCAGCAGTCCGACAGGCCACCTGAACTACACCTTC
TRBD2 - TRBJ2-7 TRBV9 CASSPSGVNSYEQYF TGTGCCAGCAGCCCTAGCGGGGTAAATTCCTACGAGCAGTACTTC
- - TRBJ1-4 TRBV19 CASGTGTNEKLFF TGTGCCAGTGGCACAGGGACTAATGAAAAACTGTTTTTT
- - TRBJ1-1 TRBV7-2 CASSPSLGGVTEAFF TGTGCCAGCAGCCCTTCCTTAGGGGGGGTTACTGAAGCTTTCTTT
TRBD1 - TRBJ2-2 TRBV7-8 CASSPTGGSYTGELFF TGTGCCAGCAGCCCAACAGGGGGCTCTTACACCGGGGAGCTGTTTTTT
TRBD1 - TRBJ1-2 TRBV5-4 CASSLLGTDSYGYTF TGTGCCAGCAGCTTGTTAGGGACAGATTCCTATGGCTACACCTTC
TRBD1 few TRBJ2-7 TRBV11-2 CASSNQRTGTDEQYF TGTGCCAGCAGCAACCAGAGGACAGGGACCGACGAGCAGTACTTC
TRBD2 once TRBJ2-3 TRBV4-1 CASSQGPPREYYGGTQYF TGCGCCAGCAGCCAAGGCCCTCCCCGGGAATATTACGGGGGGACGCAGTATTTT
TRBD1 once TRBJ1-3 TRBV19 CASSIERRTGGRNTIYF TGTGCCAGTAGTATCGAGAGAAGAACAGGGGGACGAAACACCATATATTTT
- - TRBJ2-6 TRBV4-2 CASSRKGSGANVLTF TGTGCCAGCAGCCGGAAGGGGTCTGGGGCCAACGTCCTGACTTTC
TRBD2 - TRBJ2-1 TRBV5-8 CASSFGLDSYNEQFF TGTGCCAGCAGCTTTGGACTAGATTCCTACAATGAGCAGTTCTTC
- - TRBJ1-3 TRBV6-1 CASCLQTFSGNTIYF TGTGCCAGCTGCCTTCAGACATTCTCTGGAAACACCATATATTTT
- - TRBJ1-2 TRBV2 CASSGLYGYTF TGTGCCAGCAGTGGACTCTATGGCTACACCTTC
TRBD2 few TRBJ2-1 TRBV6-5 CASSYLAGDYNEQFF TGTGCCAGCAGCTACCTAGCGGGGGACTACAATGAGCAGTTCTTC
TRBD1 - TRBJ2-3 TRBV6-1 CASSETGFPGQGVWGTDTQYF TGTGCCAGCAGTGAAACGGGTTTTCCGGGACAGGGGGTTTGGGGCACAGATACGCAGTATTTT
TRBD2 - TRBJ2-3 TRBV11-1 CASSLLGGGSDTQYF TGTGCCAGCAGCTTACTGGGCGGGGGGTCAGATACGCAGTATTTT
TRBD1 - TRBJ2-1 TRBV7-3 CASSFAGQGPYNEQFF TGTGCCAGCAGCTTCGCAGGACAGGGGCCCTACAATGAGCAGTTCTTC
- - TRBJ1-6 TRBV6-5 CASSYSYQGPLHF TGTGCCAGCAGTTACTCGTATCAGGGTCCCCTCCACTTT
- - TRBJ2-7 TRBV5-1 CASSKDREGEQYF TGCGCCAGCAGCAAGGACAGGGAGGGCGAGCAGTACTTC
TRBD1 - TRBJ1-5 TRBV19 CASSATGNQPQHF TGTGCCAGTAGTGCGACAGGGAATCAGCCCCAGCATTTT
TRBD1 - TRBJ1-2 TRBV6-5 CASARGLLNYGYTF TGTGCCAGCGCCAGGGGGCTCCTTAACTATGGCTACACCTTC
- - TRBJ1-6 TRBV5-6 CASSLMVSSYNSPLHF TGTGCCAGCAGCTTGATGGTGAGCTCCTATAATTCACCCCTCCACTTT
- once TRBJ2-7 TRBV7-3 CASSSVDRSEQYF TGTGCCAGCAGCTCCGTCGACAGGAGCGAGCAGTACTTC
TRBD1 - TRBJ2-7 TRBV25-1 CASSDSGDRGPYEQYF TGTGCCAGCAGTGACTCAGGGGACAGGGGGCCCTACGAGCAGTACTTC
- - TRBJ2-1 TRBV27 CASSLLGGPMFNEQFF TGTGCCAGCAGTTTATTGGGGGGGCCGATGTTCAATGAGCAGTTCTTC
TRBD1 - TRBJ2-2 TRBV6-4 CASRRDRDTGELFF TGTGCCAGCAGAAGGGACAGGGACACCGGGGAGCTGTTTTTT
TRBD1 - TRBJ1-5 TRBV7-6 CASSLGTGDQPQHF TGTGCCAGCAGCTTAGGGACAGGAGATCAGCCCCAGCATTTT
TRBD1 - TRBJ1-1 TRBV7-2 CASSLDRGRTEAFF TGTGCCAGCAGCCTAGACAGGGGTCGCACTGAAGCTTTCTTT
- few TRBJ1-1 TRBV5-1 CASSLYRNTEAFF TGCGCCAGCAGCTTGTATCGGAACACTGAAGCTTTCTTT
- - TRBJ1-2 TRBV5-1 CASSVDGNYGYTF TGCGCCAGCAGCGTGGACGGGAACTATGGCTACACCTTC
- - TRBJ1-5 TRBV9 CASSVNSNQPQHF TGTGCCAGCAGCGTCAATAGCAATCAGCCCCAGCATTTT
- - TRBJ2-2 TRBV4-1 CASRTVFSRPGELFF TGCGCCAGCAGGACAGTATTCTCAAGGCCCGGGGAGCTGTTTTTT
- - TRBJ1-4 TRBV30 CAWAPGVTNEKLFF TGTGCCTGGGCTCCGGGGGTTACTAATGAAAAACTGTTTTTT
- - TRBJ2-3 TRBV7-2 CASSISGSTDTQYF TGTGCCAGCAGCATTAGCGGTTCCACAGATACGCAGTATTTT
TRBD1 - TRBJ1-3 TRBV4-1 CASSLNRGLASSGNTIYF TGCGCCAGCAGCCTTAACAGGGGGCTAGCCTCCTCTGGAAACACCATATATTTT
- - TRBJ1-5 TRBV2 CASRPDTGQPQHF TGTGCCAGCAGGCCGGACACAGGGCAGCCCCAGCATTTT
- - TRBJ1-2 TRBV19 CASSGLRTANYGYTF TGTGCCAGTAGTGGTTTGAGGACAGCTAACTATGGCTACACCTTC
TRBD1 - TRBJ1-4 TRBV10-3 CAISGDRGNEKLFF TGTGCCATCAGCGGTGACAGGGGGAATGAAAAACTGTTTTTT
- once TRBJ1-5 TRBV2 CASRPGLSPNQPQHF TGTGCCAGCAGGCCGGGACTAAGTCCCAATCAGCCCCAGCATTTT
TRBD2 - TRBJ2-7 TRBV5-4 CASSLGRGNEQYF TGTGCCAGCAGCTTAGGGAGGGGCAACGAGCAGTACTTC
- - TRBJ1-1 TRBV6-5 CASSRRGAEAFF TGTGCCAGCAGTCGTCGGGGGGCTGAAGCTTTCTTT
TRBD1 - TRBJ2-5 TRBV6-1 CASSALTGIGETQYF TGTGCCAGCAGTGCCTTGACAGGGATTGGGGAGACCCAGTACTTC
TRBD1 - TRBJ1-5 TRBV19 CASSGTGNQPQHF TGTGCCAGTAGTGGGACAGGAAATCAGCCCCAGCATTTT
TRBD1 - TRBJ1-2 TRBV9 CASTPSFGQGSYGYTF TGTGCCAGCACCCCGAGTTTTGGACAGGGGTCCTATGGCTACACCTTC
- - TRBJ1-6 TRBV12-5 CASAQVAQEPLHF TGTGCTAGTGCCCAAGTGGCCCAAGAACCCCTCCACTTT
- - TRBJ1-4 TRBV7-9 CASSTSGSTNEKLFF TGTGCCAGCAGCACCTCGGGGTCGACTAATGAAAAACTGTTTTTT
- - TRBJ1-2 TRBV19 CASSTGTPIYGYTF TGTGCCAGTAGTACAGGAACCCCCATCTATGGCTACACCTTC